What follows are 23 T cell receptor beta chains derived from one specimen sequenced in a study of T cell changes during pregnancy in multiple sclerosis. The assay was immunoSEQ multiplex PCR, and TCRdb's table has in-frame clones only and misses some. Of approximately 99,000 clones in the sample, just over 90% were seen once. Sequencing was performed on peripheral blood, taken in the second trimester of pregnancy. The receptors were sampled from a female donor in good health, enrolled as a control in a pregnancy study.

The CDR3 spells CASSLGTGGTYEQYF. CDR3 nucleotide sequence: TGTGCCAGCTCACTAGGGACAGGGGGAACGTACGAGCAGTACTTC. The V gene is TRBV18, the J gene TRBJ2-7, with TRBD1 identical over 11 bases. CDR1 and CDR2 from the germline V gene are KGHSH and LQKENI. The CDR3 is made up of 15 amino acids. V trimming: 4 bases; J trimming: 4 bases; junction bases outside the gene matches: 6.

This rearrangement joins TRBV10-3 to TRBJ1-2, with D perhaps TRBD1 (5 bases). There are 13 residues in the CDR3. Germline values: CDR1 ENHRY, CDR2 SYGVKD. The ends were cut back, 8 bases at V and 5 bases at J, with 15 bases in the middle. The CDR3 is CAIHGGVFYGYTF. The CDR3 coding sequence is TGTGCCATCCATGGGGGGGTTTTTTATGGCTACACCTTC.

This chain joins TRBV5-1 and TRBJ1-1; maybe TRBD1 (5 bases). CDR3 length: 16 amino acids. Germline V gene data show CDR1 as SGHRS and CDR2 as YFSETQ. V was clipped by 4 bases and J by 5 bases, with 21 bases between them. The CDR3 DNA reads as TGCGCCAGCAGCCCGTCCTGGGGCGAGATTGTGACTGAAGCTTTCTTT. This gives the protein CASSPSWGEIVTEAFF. The full variable domain, its missing parts supplied by reference TRBV5-1 and TRBJ1-1, is KAGVTQTPRYLIKTRGQQVTLSCSPISGHRSVSWYQQTPGQGLQFLFEYFSETQRNKGNFPGRFSGRQFSNSRSEMNVSTLELGDSALYLCASSPSWGEIVTEAFFGQGTRLTVV.

This chain links TRBV7-9 with TRBJ2-4; D uncertain. The V gene lost 0 bases and the J gene lost 0 bases, with 6 bases spanning the gap. The germline CDR1 and CDR2 sequences are SEHNR and FQNEAQ (reference sequence). This CDR3 is 15 amino acids long. The CDR3, as DNA: TGTGCCAGCAGCTTAGCCTCGAGAGCCAAAAACATTCAGTACTTC. Translated: CASSLASRAKNIQYF.

This clone is a singleton in its sample. This CDR3 reads CASSPQGGETQYF. The CDR3 bases are TGCGCCAGCAGCCCGCAGGGTGGGGAGACCCAGTACTTC. The chain uses TRBV5-1 and TRBJ2-5, with D possibly matching TRBD1 (5 bases). This CDR3 spans 13 amino acids. Germline-derived CDR1 and CDR2 are SGHRS and YFSETQ. With 4 bases removed from V and 5 bases from J, the gap between germline ends came to 12 bases.

The V and J genes are TRBV27 and TRBJ2-5; D might be TRBD2 (6 bases). With 5 bases removed from V and 1 base from J, the gap between germline ends came to 8 bases. The germline CDR1 and CDR2 sequences are MNHEY and SMNVEV (reference sequence). The CDR3 is 13 amino acids. Here the CDR3 reads CASSELAQETQYF. In DNA form, the CDR3 reads TGTGCCAGCAGTGAACTAGCCCAAGAGACCCAGTACTTC.

This rearrangement joins TRBV21-1 to TRBJ1-1; whether TRBD1, the table's D call, matches the DNA was not checked. TRBV21-1 is a listed pseudogene. The CDR3 has 17 amino acids. CDR3 residues: CASSKGGNRGAWTEAFF. The CDR3 DNA sequence: TGTGCCAGCAGCAAAGGGGGAAACAGGGGCGCATGGACTGAAGCTTTCTTT.

This chain uses TRBV18 with TRBJ2-7, with D possibly being TRBD2 (5 bases). The CDR3 has 12 residues. Looked up from germline, CDR1 is KGHSH and CDR2 is LQKENI. The V end lost 5 bases, the J end lost 4 bases, and 9 bases lay between the germline ends. The CDR3 loop is CASSIGVYEQYF. CDR3 DNA sequence: TGTGCCAGCTCAATCGGGGTATACGAGCAGTACTTC.

This clone was seen once. The V call is TRBV27, the J call TRBJ1-1; 9 bases are shared with TRBD1. Trimming removed 8 bases from V and 1 base from J; junction bases left unmatched: 2. Germline V gene data show CDR1 as MNHEY and CDR2 as SMNVEV (reference sequence). This CDR3 has 13 amino acids. CDR3 loop: CASQDRGNTEAFF. In nucleotides, the CDR3 is TGTGCCAGCCAGGACAGGGGGAACACTGAAGCTTTCTTT.

The J gene is TRBJ1-3, the V gene TRBV14; 7 bases agree with TRBD1. Germline V CDR1 and CDR2: SGHDN, FVKESK. The CDR3 contains 16 residues. V dropped 4 bases and J dropped 0; count of bases not matched to a gene: 6. This chain's CDR3 is CASSLRGDSSGNTIYF. In DNA form, the CDR3 reads TGTGCCAGCAGCCTCAGGGGGGACAGCTCTGGAAACACCATATATTTT.

The V gene is TRBV6-5, the J gene TRBJ1-6; D gene uncertain. V gave up 4 bases and J gave up 13 bases, with 11 bases separating them. The CDR3 runs to 12 residues. From germline, CDR1 is MNHEY and CDR2 SVGAGI. DNA of the CDR3: TGTGCCAGCAGTTGGCGGGCCGACCCCCTCCACTTT. This codes for CASSWRADPLHF.

The chain is built from TRBV2 and TRBJ1-1; D unclear. The CDR3 extends over 10 amino acids. The germline gives CDR1 SNHLY, CDR2 FYNNEI. Trimming took off 3 bases at V and 11 bases at J, with 7 bases between the two ends. The CDR3 sequence is CASSESLAFF. CDR3 bases: TGTGCCAGCAGTGAGAGTTTGGCTTTCTTT.

V usage is TRBV15 and J usage is TRBJ2-7; 9 bases are shared with TRBD1. Germline CDR1 reads LNHNV; CDR2 reads YYDKDF (reference sequence). V shed 5 bases and J 3 bases; nucleotides not matched to a gene: 5. This CDR3 region has 14 residues. The CDR3 coding sequence is TGTGCCACCAGCGGCGGGACAGGGTACTACGAGCAGTACTTC. This gives the protein CATSGGTGYYEQYF.

This clone was recorded once. V gene TRBV27 combines with J gene TRBJ1-2, with TRBD1 identical over 7 bases. CDR3 length: 16 residues. Germline V gives CDR1 MNHEY, CDR2 SMNVEV (reference sequence). The trim removed 5 bases at V and 5 bases at J, leaving 14 bases unmatched. The CDR3 DNA is TGTGCCAGCAGTCCCATCATCCGGACAGGACAATATGGCTACACCTTC. Translation: CASSPIIRTGQYGYTF.

The V gene is TRBV11-2, the J gene TRBJ1-2; no definite D call. V was trimmed by 5 bases and J by 2 bases, leaving 9 bases between them. Germline V gene data show CDR1 as SGHAT and CDR2 as FQNNGV. This CDR3 has 13 amino acids. The CDR3 spells CASSPGSNYGYTF. The CDR3, as DNA: TGTGCCAGCAGCCCCGGGTCAAACTATGGCTACACCTTC.

The rearrangement links TRBV12-5 to TRBJ1-3, with a tentative D call TRBD1 (5 bases). CDR1 is LGHNT and CDR2 is FRNRAP in the germline V gene. This CDR3 is built from 20 residues. The V end was cut by 0 bases, the J end by 4 bases, with 25 bases between. This chain's CDR3 is CASGLVMTQGRWAAGNTIYF. DNA of the CDR3: TGTGCTAGTGGTTTGGTAATGACCCAGGGTCGATGGGCAGCAGGAAACACCATATATTTT.

This chain uses TRBV15 with TRBJ2-7; 9 positions match TRBD1. V shed 1 base, J shed 2 bases, and the junction held 0 bases outside the gene matches. CDR1 LNHNV and CDR2 YYDKDF come from the germline V gene (reference sequence). CDR3 length equals 14 residues. CDR3 in DNA: TGTGCCACCAGCAGAGGACAGGGGGCCTACGAGCAGTACTTC. It encodes CATSRGQGAYEQYF.

This chain uses TRBV27 with TRBJ1-2; 7 bases line up with TRBD1. J lost 0 bases, V lost 6 bases, and 7 bases had no gene match. Germline lookup yields CDR1 MNHEY and CDR2 SMNVEV (reference sequence). This CDR3 is 15 amino acids long. The CDR3 here is CASSPSGQSNYGYTF. The CDR3 DNA reads TGTGCCAGCAGCCCGTCGGGACAGTCTAACTATGGCTACACCTTC.

Only one count was recorded for this clone. This sequence joins TRBV6-5 and TRBJ2-7, with D uncertain. CDR1 and CDR2 from the germline V gene are MNHEY and SVGAGI. V lost 4 bases and J lost 3, with 19 bases in between. This CDR3 is built from 16 residues. The CDR3 DNA reads TGTGCCAGCAGTTTAGACACCCCGGTCGTCGGCTACGAGCAGTACTTC. This sequence encodes CASSLDTPVVGYEQYF.

This clone occurred once. The chain combines TRBV2 with TRBJ1-5, with D perhaps matching TRBD1 (5 bases). V lost 2 bases, J lost 11 bases, and 16 bases lay in between. Per germline, CDR1 SNHLY and CDR2 FYNNEI. CDR3 size: 14 residues. The CDR3 DNA sequence: TGTGCCAGCAGTGAATATACACGGGGGGATGCCCAGCATTTT. Translated, it gives CASSEYTRGDAQHF.

V usage is TRBV19 and J usage is TRBJ2-7, with 9 bases aligning to TRBD1. The CDR3 is 14 amino acids. With 6 bases clipped from V and 4 bases from J, the junction kept 7 bases outside the gene matches. Germline V gene data show CDR1 as LNHDA and CDR2 as SQIVND (reference sequence). This CDR3 is CASSKSGQGYEQYF. CDR3 sequence (DNA): TGTGCCAGTAGCAAATCAGGACAGGGGTACGAGCAGTACTTC.

This CDR3 reads CASSSLGQGSYEQYF. In DNA, the CDR3 is TGTGCCAGCAGCTCGCTGGGACAGGGCTCCTACGAGCAGTACTTC. The chain carries TRBV7-9 and TRBJ2-7; 9 bases map to TRBD1. Germline loops: CDR1 SEHNR, CDR2 FQNEAQ (reference sequence). There are 15 residues in the CDR3. V trimming: 4 bases; J trimming: 0 bases; junction bases outside the gene matches: 4. The full variable domain, its missing parts supplied by reference TRBV7-9 and TRBJ2-7, is DTGVSQNPRHKITKRGQNVTFRCDPISEHNRLYWYRQTLGQGPEFLTYFQNEAQLEKSRLLSDRFSAERPKGSFSTLEIQRTEQGDSAMYLCASSSLGQGSYEQYFGPGTRLTVT.

The chain recombines TRBV9 with TRBJ1-6; D remains unclear. Trimming removed 4 bases at V and 7 bases at J, with 9 bases between. This CDR3 region has 13 residues. In germline, CDR1 is SGDLS, CDR2 YYNGEE. CDR3 sequence: CASSPRPNSPLHF. Here the CDR3 DNA reads TGTGCCAGCAGCCCGCGGCCGAATTCACCCCTCCACTTT.